Below, one TCR beta chain is given with its context. Its target is unknown. The record originates from a study of cytomegalovirus exposure and HLA in healthy donors. 13 Jbeta primers and 60 Vbeta primers were used for the PCR. Assay used: immunoSEQ multiplex PCR; TCRdb lists only in-frame clones, some missing. The table records 150,000 to 200,000 clones, around 76% of them present only once. Trimming left V 1 base short and J 3 bases short, with 6 bases between. CDR1 and CDR2 from the germline V gene are KGHSH and LQKENI. This CDR3 region has 14 residues. Whole-study findings and limits: Most likely, a cluster of highly shared sequence variants arose as a sequencing artifact.

The genes are TRBV18 and TRBJ1-4; D call uncertain. The source is a man between 40 and 49 years old in good health and CMV-seronegative. The sequencing input was PBMCs. CDR3 nucleotides: TGTGCCAGCTCACCACGAGGATCTAATGAAAAACTGTTTTTT. Its protein product is CASSPRGSNEKLFF.